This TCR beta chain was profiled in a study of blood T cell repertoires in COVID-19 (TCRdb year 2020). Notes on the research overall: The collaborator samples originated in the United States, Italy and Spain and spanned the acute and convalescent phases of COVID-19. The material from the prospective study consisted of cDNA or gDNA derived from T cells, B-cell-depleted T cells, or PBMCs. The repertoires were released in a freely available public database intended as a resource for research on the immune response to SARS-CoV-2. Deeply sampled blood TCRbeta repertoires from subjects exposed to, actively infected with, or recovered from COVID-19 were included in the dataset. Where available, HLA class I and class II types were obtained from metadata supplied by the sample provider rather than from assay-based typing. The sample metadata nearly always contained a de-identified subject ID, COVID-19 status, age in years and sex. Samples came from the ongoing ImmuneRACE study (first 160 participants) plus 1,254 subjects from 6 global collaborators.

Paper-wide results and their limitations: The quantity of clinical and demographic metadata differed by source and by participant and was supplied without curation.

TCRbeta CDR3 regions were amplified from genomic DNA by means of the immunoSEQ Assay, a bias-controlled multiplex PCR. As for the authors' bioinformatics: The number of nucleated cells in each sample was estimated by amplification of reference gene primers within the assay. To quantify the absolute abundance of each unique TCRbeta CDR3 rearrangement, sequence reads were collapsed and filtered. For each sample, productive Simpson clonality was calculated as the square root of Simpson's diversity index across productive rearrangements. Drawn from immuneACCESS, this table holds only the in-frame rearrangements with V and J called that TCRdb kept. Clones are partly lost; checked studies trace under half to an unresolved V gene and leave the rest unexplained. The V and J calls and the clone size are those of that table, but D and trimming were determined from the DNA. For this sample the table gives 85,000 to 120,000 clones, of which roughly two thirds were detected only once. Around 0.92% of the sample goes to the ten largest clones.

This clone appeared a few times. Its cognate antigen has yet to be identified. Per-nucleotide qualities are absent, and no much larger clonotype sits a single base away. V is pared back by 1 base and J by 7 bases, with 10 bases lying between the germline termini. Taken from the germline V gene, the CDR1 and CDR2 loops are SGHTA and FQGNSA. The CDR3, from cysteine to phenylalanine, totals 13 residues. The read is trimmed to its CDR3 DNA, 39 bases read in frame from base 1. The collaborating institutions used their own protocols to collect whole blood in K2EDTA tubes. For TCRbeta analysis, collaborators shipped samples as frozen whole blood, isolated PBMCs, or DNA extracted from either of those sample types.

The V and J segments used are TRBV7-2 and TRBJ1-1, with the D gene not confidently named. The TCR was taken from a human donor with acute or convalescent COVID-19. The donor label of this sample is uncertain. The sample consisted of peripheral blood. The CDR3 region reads CASSLVINGEAFF. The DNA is TGTGCCAGCAGCTTAGTCATCAACGGTGAAGCTTTCTTT.